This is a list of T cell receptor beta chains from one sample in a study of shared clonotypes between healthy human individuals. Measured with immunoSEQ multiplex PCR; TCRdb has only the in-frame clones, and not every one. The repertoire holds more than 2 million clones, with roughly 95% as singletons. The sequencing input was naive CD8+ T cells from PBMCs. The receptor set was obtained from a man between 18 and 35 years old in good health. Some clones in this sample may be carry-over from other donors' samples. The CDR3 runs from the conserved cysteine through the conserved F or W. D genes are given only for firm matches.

CASSEISSYNEQFF | TRBJ2-1 | - | TRBV9 | 14
CASSDGTNTGELFF | TRBJ2-2 | - | TRBV9 | 14
CASRSGRTEAFF | TRBJ1-1 | - | TRBV19 | 12
CASRRTGSSYEQYF | TRBJ2-7 | - | TRBV28 | 14
CASTDITTSGRRDTQYF | TRBJ2-3 | TRBD2 | TRBV2 | 17
CASSLMIATGRLDTQYF | TRBJ2-3 | TRBD1 | TRBV5-4 | 17
CASSALASSYNEQFF | TRBJ2-1 | - | TRBV2 | 15
CASSYSVSYEQYF | TRBJ2-7 | - | TRBV6-6 | 13
CASSFSGTGGSETQYF | TRBJ2-5 | TRBD1 | TRBV7-3 | 16
CASRARGVDEQFF | TRBJ2-1 | - | TRBV11-2 | 13
CASSATFFYEQYF | TRBJ2-7 | - | TRBV11-2 | 13
CASSFQRDPTGELFF | TRBJ2-2 | TRBD2 | TRBV27 | 15
CATSRGSPGLAGENLAKNIQYF | TRBJ2-4 | TRBD2 | TRBV15 | 22
CASSLLGQFGPGELFF | TRBJ2-2 | - | TRBV5-4 | 16
CASSSTGSQFF | TRBJ2-1 | - | TRBV28 | 11
CASSLDLREGDTGELFF | TRBJ2-2 | TRBD2 | TRBV11-2 | 17
CSVSMAGTEAFF | TRBJ1-1 | - | TRBV29-1 | 12
CASSLWREDDYGYTF | TRBJ1-2 | - | TRBV28 | 15
CASSESIRLTSGNTGELFF | TRBJ2-2 | TRBD2 | TRBV10-2 | 19
CASRDNSGREADTQYF | TRBJ2-3 | TRBD2 | TRBV10-2 | 16
CASSLTSGTDTQYF | TRBJ2-3 | TRBD2 | TRBV28 | 14
CASSATRPTTGELFF | TRBJ2-2 | - | TRBV2 | 15